This T cell receptor (beta chain) appears in the sequencing data of a study of response to subunit inactivated influenza vaccine. TCRdb reprocessed the RT-PCR reads via MiXCR and lists one record per CDR3 protein. The data contain under 950,000 distinct CDR3 sequences, approximately 21% of them singletons. This CDR3 contains 17 residues. V lost 1 base, J lost 0 bases, and 16 bases lay in between. Per germline, CDR1 LGHNA and CDR2 YSLEER. The sequence was collected from a man in his fifties who received an inactivated influenza vaccine. This chain links TRBV4-3 with TRBJ2-7; tentatively, D is TRBD2 (6 bases). The specimen comprised PBMCs from blood, sampled less than 6 days after vaccination. Here the CDR3 DNA reads TGCGCCAGCAGCCAAGCCGTTGGGGGGATGAGCTCCTACGAGCAGTACTTC. Its protein product is CASSQAVGGMSSYEQYF.